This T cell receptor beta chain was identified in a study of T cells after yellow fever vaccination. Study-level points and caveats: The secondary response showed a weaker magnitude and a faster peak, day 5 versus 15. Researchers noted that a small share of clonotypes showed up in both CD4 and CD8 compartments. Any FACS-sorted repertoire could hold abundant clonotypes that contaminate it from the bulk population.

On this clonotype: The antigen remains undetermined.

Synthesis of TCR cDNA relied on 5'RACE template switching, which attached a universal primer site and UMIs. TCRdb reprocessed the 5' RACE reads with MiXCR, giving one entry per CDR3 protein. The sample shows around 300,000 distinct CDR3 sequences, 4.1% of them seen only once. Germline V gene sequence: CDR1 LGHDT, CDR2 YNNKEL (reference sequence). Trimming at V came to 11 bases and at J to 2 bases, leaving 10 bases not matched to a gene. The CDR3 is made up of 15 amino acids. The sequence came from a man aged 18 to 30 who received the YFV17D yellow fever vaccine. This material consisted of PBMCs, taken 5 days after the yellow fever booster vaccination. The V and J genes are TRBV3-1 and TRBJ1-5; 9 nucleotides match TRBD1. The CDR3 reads CAPYRGPGRNQPQHF. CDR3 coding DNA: TGTGCCCCCTACAGGGGGCCTGGGCGCAATCAGCCCCAGCATTTT. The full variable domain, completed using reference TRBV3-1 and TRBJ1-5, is DTAVSQTPKYLVTQMGNDKSIKCEQNLGHDTMYWYKQDSKKFLKIMFSYNNKELIINETVPNRFSPKSPDKAHLNLHINSLELGDSAVYFCAPYRGPGRNQPQHFGDGTRLSIL.